This T cell receptor (beta chain) was documented in a study of blood T cells in healthy people across ages. Concerning this clonotype itself: What it recognizes is unknown.

This CDR3 contains 18 residues. The V end was cut by 2 bases, the J end by 6 bases, with 25 bases between. Germline V gene lookup returns CDR1 MNHNS and CDR2 SASEGT. A second 7 to 11 cycle PCR used barcoded and J-beta primers. In TCRdb, the 5' RACE reads were re-called with MiXCR into one record per CDR3 protein. The sample consists of 1.2 million to 1.5 million distinct CDR3 sequences, about 40% of them appearing once. General study points: Per million T cells, the diversity of TCR beta decreased roughly linearly as age advanced.

Sequencing input: blood. This clonotype originated in a woman aged 18-30 years in good health. J is TRBJ1-1 and V is TRBV6-1, with a possible D match to TRBD1 (5 bases). CDR3 region: CASSEFFYGAGRYAEAFF. In DNA form, the CDR3 reads TGTGCCAGCAGTGAATTCTTCTACGGGGCAGGGAGATACGCTGAAGCTTTCTTT.